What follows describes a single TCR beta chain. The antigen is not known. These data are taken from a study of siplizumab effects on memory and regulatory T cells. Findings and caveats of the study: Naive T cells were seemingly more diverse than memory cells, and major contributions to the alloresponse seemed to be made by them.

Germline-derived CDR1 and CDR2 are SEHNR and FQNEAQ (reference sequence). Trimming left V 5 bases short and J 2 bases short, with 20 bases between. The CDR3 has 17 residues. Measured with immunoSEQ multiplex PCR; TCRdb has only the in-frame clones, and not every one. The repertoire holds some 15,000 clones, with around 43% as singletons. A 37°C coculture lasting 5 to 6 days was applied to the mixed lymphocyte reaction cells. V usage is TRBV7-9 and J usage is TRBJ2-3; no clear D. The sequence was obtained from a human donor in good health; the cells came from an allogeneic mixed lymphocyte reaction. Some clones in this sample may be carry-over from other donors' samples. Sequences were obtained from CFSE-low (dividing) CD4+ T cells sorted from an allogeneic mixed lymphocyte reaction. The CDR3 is CASSPGPPAQYTDTQYF. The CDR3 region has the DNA TGTGCCAGCAGCCCCGGGCCCCCAGCGCAATACACAGATACGCAGTATTTT.